This TCR beta chain emerged from a study of T cell repertoires in cytomegalovirus infection (dated by TCRdb to about 2019). Describing the broader study: The peptide stimulations were aimed at well-studied HLA-B-restricted epitopes as well as recently identified HLA-C-restricted CMV epitopes, whose presentation resists viral immunomodulation. Donor HLA type was relevant to the analysis, as public TCR beta signatures indicated carriage of CMV infection together with the matching HLA type. General study outcomes and caveats: The ex vivo response was dominated by HLA-C-restricted CMV-specific TCR beta clonotypes, which also provided the single most frequent clonotype in two of eight donors. In both this cohort and an independent roughly 350-donor cohort, the cumulative frequency of public TCR beta family members distinguished carriers of CMV infection plus the relevant HLA type.

As concerns this clonotype: Its target antigen remains unknown. No much larger clone is present one base from it, and per-base qualities are unavailable.

From the cysteine up to the phenylalanine, the CDR3 has a length of 11 residues. Just the 33-base CDR3 DNA is kept, in frame starting at base 1. V lost 6 bases and J lost 5 bases; the stretch between them is 8 bases long. CDR1 and CDR2 (KGHSH, LQKENI) derive from the germline V gene. The instrument was an Illumina HiSeq 1500. In-frame beta chains were kept once TCRdb had trimmed the public reads at Q25 with fastp and called clones with MiXCR. Rows with a matching CDR3 protein are joined into one entry that keeps the most common DNA and genes. The sample table records around 230,000 distinct CDR3 sequences; 35% to 45% of these occur just once. 59% of the sample is taken by the ten largest. The treatment or condition label of this sample denotes: in vitro stimulation with specific CMV peptide epitopes to enrich CMV-specific T cells.

The chain joins TRBV18 to TRBJ2-7; the D gene is perhaps TRBD1, on 6 matching bases. Sample: CD8+ T cells from cultured PBMCs, taken from culture after CMV antigen stimulation. This receptor was taken from a human donor in good health (CMV status not recorded). Some clones in this sample may be carry-over from other donors' samples. The CDR3 region has the sequence CASSSGDEQYF. At the DNA level, the sequence is TGTGCCAGCTCGTCAGGGGACGAGCAGTACTTC.